These T cell receptor beta chains were read from a single sample in a study of T cell repertoires in cytomegalovirus infection. One entry per CDR3 protein results from TCRdb running MiXCR on the reads. The sample contains almost 550,000 distinct CDR3 sequences, 16% of which appear only once. Sequencing input: CD8+ T cells from PBMCs. The source of these receptors is a human donor in good health (CMV status not recorded). Some clones in this sample may be carry-over from other donors' samples. CDR3s include the opening cysteine and the closing phenylalanine or tryptophan. A D gene is named only where the DNA matches it firmly.

V gene: TRBV29-1
D gene: TRBD1
CDR3 protein: CSAYRGNEQFF

V gene: TRBV27
D gene: -
CDR3 protein: CASSPSTWGGGYTF

V gene: TRBV19
D gene: TRBD1
CDR3 protein: CATDRPGQTNTGELFF

V gene: TRBV13
D gene: -
CDR3 protein: CASTDSNEQFF

V gene: TRBV11-2
D gene: -
CDR3 protein: CASSLVGSTQDTQYF

V gene: TRBV6-1
D gene: -
CDR3 protein: CASSRLPSGANVLTF

V gene: TRBV4-1
D gene: TRBD1
CDR3 protein: CASSHPGTGAGDTEAFF

V gene: TRBV9
D gene: -
CDR3 protein: CASSVEGTPLHEQFF

V gene: TRBV7-9
D gene: -
CDR3 protein: CASRKEAAGELFF

V gene: TRBV27
D gene: -
CDR3 protein: CASSEQISTDTQYF

V gene: TRBV11-2
D gene: TRBD1
CDR3 protein: CASSLATGAREKLFF

V gene: TRBV27
D gene: TRBD2
CDR3 protein: CASSLEVGRVYEQYF

V gene: TRBV10-3
D gene: TRBD2
CDR3 protein: CAISDPRTSLPTYNEQFF

V gene: TRBV13
D gene: -
CDR3 protein: CASSLPGVAKNIQYF

V gene: TRBV28
D gene: -
CDR3 protein: CASSKTGNTIYF

V gene: TRBV7-8
D gene: -
CDR3 protein: CASSSSSRGAGTEDFF

V gene: TRBV11-2
D gene: TRBD1
CDR3 protein: CASSLAGQGLSTEAFF

V gene: TRBV7-7
D gene: TRBD1
CDR3 protein: CASSLGPGQDNEQFF

V gene: TRBV7-8
D gene: -
CDR3 protein: CASSETWTLSTDTQYF

V gene: TRBV27
D gene: -
CDR3 protein: CASSLFGHDYEQYF

V gene: TRBV5-1
D gene: TRBD2
CDR3 protein: CASSLSSGYYEQYF

V gene: TRBV7-2
D gene: -
CDR3 protein: CASSSFRGGSNQPQHF

V gene: TRBV11-2
D gene: -
CDR3 protein: CASSIGRGFTDTQYF

V gene: TRBV9
D gene: TRBD1
CDR3 protein: CASSVNRGEDTQYF

V gene: TRBV7-9
D gene: -
CDR3 protein: CASSSLLNTEAFF

V gene: TRBV27
D gene: TRBD1
CDR3 protein: CASSFGTGRGYTF

V gene: TRBV4-2
D gene: -
CDR3 protein: CASSLGRPGEQYF

V gene: TRBV11-2
D gene: TRBD1
CDR3 protein: CASSSGQANEQFF

V gene: TRBV7-9
D gene: -
CDR3 protein: CARSPGTYEQYF

V gene: TRBV7-9
D gene: -
CDR3 protein: CASSVSVGPQETQYF

V gene: TRBV27
D gene: -
CDR3 protein: CASSLSRTAPYGYTF

V gene: TRBV7-9
D gene: -
CDR3 protein: CASSLAPVYEQYF

V gene: TRBV7-9
D gene: TRBD2
CDR3 protein: CASSPRPGTRSRQYF

V gene: TRBV29-1
D gene: TRBD2
CDR3 protein: CSVSSRSTSGMLDNEQFF

V gene: TRBV7-9
D gene: -
CDR3 protein: CASSFTGTENTGELFF

V gene: TRBV19
D gene: -
CDR3 protein: CASSIDGGEGNQPQHF

V gene: TRBV10-3
D gene: TRBD1
CDR3 protein: CAISETGANTDTQYF

V gene: TRBV2
D gene: -
CDR3 protein: CATQAPRNIQYF

V gene: TRBV12-3/TRBV12-4
D gene: TRBD1
CDR3 protein: CASSPGTGTRGQFF

V gene: TRBV6-5
D gene: TRBD2
CDR3 protein: CASSQGLAGVREQYF

V gene: TRBV5-8
D gene: -
CDR3 protein: CASSLVGTNQPQHF

V gene: TRBV12-3/TRBV12-4
D gene: TRBD1
CDR3 protein: CASSTQGANEQFF

V gene: TRBV12-3/TRBV12-4
D gene: -
CDR3 protein: CASSLFILKGANTGELFF

V gene: TRBV2
D gene: -
CDR3 protein: CASSDYVGVGNTEAFF

V gene: TRBV7-3
D gene: TRBD2
CDR3 protein: CASSLEPGGGVNEQFF

V gene: TRBV28
D gene: -
CDR3 protein: CASSLSMGPNGYTF

V gene: TRBV10-3
D gene: -
CDR3 protein: CAISENRGGTEQYF